These 15 T cell receptor beta chains were all obtained from the same sample, sequenced in a study of response to subunit inactivated influenza vaccine. MiXCR was run by TCRdb on the RT-PCR reads, yielding one entry per CDR3 protein. This table has 700,000 to 800,000 distinct CDR3 sequences, approximately 18% appearing once. This specimen consisted of PBMCs from blood, obtained 5 days after vaccination. The source of these receptors is a man aged 45-60 years who received an inactivated influenza vaccine.

This clonotype was detected ten times or more. This sequence joins TRBV12-3 or TRBV12-4 and TRBJ2-2; tentatively, D is TRBD1 (5 bases). The CDR3 consists of 11 residues. Trimming took 6 bases from V and 6 from J, leaving 5 bases between them. The CDR3 reads CASRTAGELFF. CDR3 nucleotide sequence: TGTGCCAGCAGGACAGCCGGGGAGCTGTTTTTT.

This clonotype was counted only a few times. The chain links TRBV28 to TRBJ2-1, with D possibly TRBD2 on 7 matching bases. The CDR3 length is 16 residues. Germline values: CDR1 MDHEN, CDR2 SYDVKM. V was trimmed by 1 base and J by 6 bases, leaving 16 bases between them. The CDR3 nucleotides are TGTGCCAGCAGTTTATCCGGGGGGCCGAACCCCAATGAGCAGTTCTTC. Translating gives CASSLSGGPNPNEQFF.

The chain combines TRBV20-1 with TRBJ2-1, with 7 bases that match TRBD2. This CDR3 has 13 residues. With 4 bases clipped from V and 9 bases from J, the junction kept 9 bases outside the gene matches. Germline V lookup: CDR1 DFQATT, CDR2 SNEGSKA (reference sequence). CDR3 in amino acids: CSATSGTVGEQFF. The CDR3 DNA reads as TGCAGTGCTACGAGCGGGACGGTGGGTGAGCAGTTCTTC.

In nucleotides, the CDR3 is TGTGCCATCAGTGTTCAAGCTCTCCCTAGCGCGGGGGACACAGATACGCAGTATTTT. This sequence encodes CAISVQALPSAGDTDTQYF. The chain recombines TRBV10-3 with TRBJ2-3; 7 positions match TRBD2. This CDR3 contains 19 residues. Per the germline V gene, CDR1 is ENHRY and CDR2 is SYGVKD. The V and J ends lost 4 bases and 2 bases, in that order; junction bases with no gene match: 18.

This clonotype has only a few counts. This chain links TRBV20-1 with TRBJ2-3; maybe TRBD2 (6 bases). This CDR3 comprises 14 residues. Germline CDR1 is DFQATT and CDR2 is SNEGSKA (reference sequence). V gave up 2 bases and J gave up 2 bases, with 11 bases separating them. This CDR3 is CSARIGGSTDTQYF. In DNA, the CDR3 is TGCAGTGCTAGAATCGGGGGTTCCACAGATACGCAGTATTTT.

Of note for this clonotype: A single base separates this from a much larger clone, so it may be a read error. This rearrangement joins TRBV12-3 or TRBV12-4 to TRBJ2-2; the match to TRBD1 covers 8 bases. The CDR3 consists of 12 residues. CDR3 sequence (DNA): TGTGCCAGCAGTTCAAACAGGGGGGAGCTGTCTTTT. This encodes CASSSNRGELSF.

The count of this clonotype is one. V usage is TRBV28 and J usage is TRBJ1-5, with a weak D call TRBD1 (6 bases). Deletions cut 5 bases from V and 4 bases from J, with 15 bases between. The germline gives CDR1 MDHEN, CDR2 SYDVKM. This CDR3 has 15 residues. The CDR3 region is CASSTPDRKNQPQHF. In DNA form, the CDR3 reads TGTGCCAGCAGTACCCCGGACAGAAAAAATCAGCCCCAGCATTTT.

The V call is TRBV6-1, the J call TRBJ2-7; D not resolved. The V end lost 7 bases, the J end lost 1 base, and 11 bases lay between the germline ends. CDR3 length: 13 amino acids. Germline assignment: CDR1 MNHNS and CDR2 SASEGT. CDR3 residues: CASTPGRSYEQYF. The CDR3 DNA reads TGTGCCAGCACACCGGGCCGATCCTACGAGCAGTACTTC.

The chain employs TRBV11-2 and TRBJ2-7; 11 positions match TRBD2. From germline, CDR1 is SGHAT and CDR2 FQNNGV. CDR3 size: 15 residues. V trimming: 5 bases; J trimming: 6 bases; junction bases outside the gene matches: 9. Here the CDR3 DNA reads TGTGCCAGCAGCCTAATAGCGGGAGGGCCCGGCGAGCAGTACTTC. The encoded protein is CASSLIAGGPGEQYF.

The chain carries TRBV15 and TRBJ1-2; D unclear. The V end lost 0 bases, the J end lost 6 bases, and 11 bases lay between the germline ends. This CDR3 spans 14 amino acids. Per the germline V gene, CDR1 is LNHNV and CDR2 is YYDKDF (reference sequence). The CDR3 region is CATSRDPGPHGYTF. CDR3 sequence (DNA): TGTGCCACCAGCAGAGACCCAGGACCTCATGGCTACACCTTC.

The V gene is TRBV3-1, the J gene TRBJ2-5; 13 bases align to TRBD2. CDR3 size: 16 residues. J gave up 7 bases and V 3 bases, and 8 bases lay outside the gene matches. CDR1 is LGHDT, CDR2 YNNKEL, per germline (reference sequence). The CDR3 DNA reads as TGTGCCAGCAGCCAGGGGACTAGCGGGGCCCGTCGGACCCAGTACTTC. This sequence encodes CASSQGTSGARRTQYF.

The table lists this clonotype with a few counts. The chain joins TRBV5-1 to TRBJ2-3; D gene uncertain. The length of the CDR3 is 17 residues. The V gene's germline CDR1 is SGHRS and CDR2 YFSETQ. V was cut by 1 base and J by 0 bases, with 15 bases left in between. The CDR3 here is CASSLSPKSSSTDTQYF. The CDR3 DNA reads as TGCGCCAGCAGCTTGAGCCCGAAAAGCAGTAGCACAGATACGCAGTATTTT.

Note on this clonotype: At one boundary the junction diverges from the germline segment, which might be a read error. The chain is built from TRBV14 and TRBJ2-1, with D possibly being TRBD2 (5 bases). Germline CDR1 reads SGHDN; CDR2 reads FVKESK. CDR3 length: 9 amino acids. This CDR3 reads CASSPPGVF. Written as DNA, the CDR3 is TGTGCCAGCAGCCCACCCGGGGTCTTC.

A few counts support this clonotype. The rearrangement links TRBV4-1 to TRBJ2-7, with unresolved D. Germline V gene sequence: CDR1 MGHRA, CDR2 YSYEKL. V lost 0 bases and J 3 bases, leaving 15 bases between the germline ends. This CDR3 is built from 16 residues. The CDR3 protein is CASSQDFPAYNYEQYF. The CDR3 DNA is TGCGCCAGCAGCCAAGATTTTCCAGCCTACAACTACGAGCAGTACTTC.

This clonotype was observed a handful of times. The rearrangement uses TRBV27 and TRBJ2-3; 7 bases match TRBD1. The V segment lost 1 base and the J segment 6 bases; nucleotides outside the gene matches: 4. Germline CDR1 reads MNHEY; CDR2 reads SMNVEV (reference sequence). This CDR3 has 14 amino acids. CDR3 coding DNA: TGTGCCAGCAGTTTATACGGACAGGCGGATACGCAGTATTTT. Protein product: CASSLYGQADTQYF.